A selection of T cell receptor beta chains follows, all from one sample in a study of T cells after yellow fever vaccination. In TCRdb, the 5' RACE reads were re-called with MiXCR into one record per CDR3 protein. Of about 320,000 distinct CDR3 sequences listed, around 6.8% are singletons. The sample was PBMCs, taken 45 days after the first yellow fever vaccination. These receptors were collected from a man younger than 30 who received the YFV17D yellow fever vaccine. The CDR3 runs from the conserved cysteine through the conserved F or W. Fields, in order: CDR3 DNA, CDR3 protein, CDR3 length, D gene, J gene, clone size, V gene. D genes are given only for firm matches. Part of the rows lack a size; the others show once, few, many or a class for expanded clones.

TGTGCCAGCCCCCCTGGCAGCGCGAACACCGGGGAGCTGTTTTTT,CASPPGSANTGELFF,15,-,TRBJ2-2,-,TRBV7-9
TGTGCCAGCAGCCAAGGGCCGCTTGGGTATGGCTACACCTTC,CASSQGPLGYGYTF,14,-,TRBJ1-2,-,TRBV4-2
TGCGCCAGCAGCCATAAAGTCGGAGGGGGCGTTGGGACCCAGTACTTC,CASSHKVGGGVGTQYF,16,-,TRBJ2-5,few,TRBV4-3
TGTGCCAGCAGCTTCGACTCCCTTTTGGAAGATACGCAGTATTTT,CASSFDSLLEDTQYF,15,-,TRBJ2-3,many,TRBV5-5
TGTGCCAGCAGTACCCATGGGACGGAGAACACTGAAGCTTTCTTT,CASSTHGTENTEAFF,15,-,TRBJ1-1,few,TRBV6-1
TGTGCCAGCAGTAACGACAGGGGAGAGACCCAGTACTTC,CASSNDRGETQYF,13,TRBD1,TRBJ2-5,few,TRBV6-4
TGTGCCAGTAGTGACGGATCAACTAATGAAAAACTGTTTTTT,CASSDGSTNEKLFF,14,-,TRBJ1-4,-,TRBV19
TGCAGCGTTGCGGACCCAGTCAACAATGAGCAGTTCTTC,CSVADPVNNEQFF,13,-,TRBJ2-1,many,TRBV29-1
TGTGCCATCAAGACCACCCCTGGGGTGGTGGACCACCTAGGGGACGGGGAGCTGTTTTTT,CAIKTTPGVVDHLGDGELFF,20,-,TRBJ2-2,few,TRBV10-3
TGTGCCAGCAGCTTAGCGATTAGGGGACAGATCTACGAGCAGTACTTC,CASSLAIRGQIYEQYF,16,TRBD1,TRBJ2-7,-,TRBV7-6
TGCGCCAGCAGCTTGGAACCTGTATCACCCCTCCACTTT,CASSLEPVSPLHF,13,-,TRBJ1-6,few,TRBV5-1
TGCAGCGACGAGACTTGGAGAGGAGGCCAGTACTTC,CSDETWRGGQYF,12,-,TRBJ2-5,few,TRBV29-1
TGTGCCAGCGGAGGGGGGTTGGGCAATCAGCCCCAGCATTTT,CASGGGLGNQPQHF,14,-,TRBJ1-5,few,TRBV6-4
TGTGCCAGCAGTTACTCGTGGTTTCAGGGGAGTCCCGGGGAGCTGTTTTTT,CASSYSWFQGSPGELFF,17,-,TRBJ2-2,few,TRBV6-5
TGTGCCAGCAGCTGGACAGGGAGGGACACCGGGGAGCTGTTTTTT,CASSWTGRDTGELFF,15,-,TRBJ2-2,few,TRBV27
TGTGCCAGCAGCCGATTGACAGCGGAGAACACTGAAGCTTTCTTT,CASSRLTAENTEAFF,15,-,TRBJ1-1,-,TRBV5-4
TGTGCCAGCAGCCCCGAAATAGGAGGCAGCGGGGAGCTGTTTTTT,CASSPEIGGSGELFF,15,-,TRBJ2-2,few,TRBV6-1
TGCACCCCCTCCGGGACCGAACGAAATGAGCAGTTCTTC,CTPSGTERNEQFF,13,-,TRBJ2-1,-,TRBV20-1
TGCAGTGCTAGTTTTGGCTCGGGAGAGACCCAGTACTTC,CSASFGSGETQYF,13,-,TRBJ2-5,-,TRBV20-1
TGTGCCAGCAGCACACCACTAGCGGGGGGGATGAATGAGCAGTTCTTC,CASSTPLAGGMNEQFF,16,TRBD2,TRBJ2-1,many,TRBV5-5
TGCGCCAGCAGCTTGAGGGGCACCTACACTGAAGCTTTCTTT,CASSLRGTYTEAFF,14,-,TRBJ1-1,-,TRBV5-1
TGCGCCAGCAGCCAAGCCCCATGGGGGCAAAGCAATCATCCCCAGCATTTT,CASSQAPWGQSNHPQHF,17,-,TRBJ1-5,-,TRBV4-3
TGCAGCGTGGGGGGACTAGCGGGGTTCTCTAGCACAGATACGCAGTATTTT,CSVGGLAGFSSTDTQYF,17,TRBD2,TRBJ2-3,-,TRBV29-1